This entry lists 14 T cell receptor beta chains sequenced from one sample in a study of T cells expressing NK-cell markers. TCRdb reprocessed the 5' RACE reads and reports one entry per CDR3 protein, with no DNA. The table for this sample gives roughly 300,000 distinct CDR3 sequences. Input material: blood T cells: a sorted CD56 or NKG2C T cell subset, CD4+ or CD8+ T cells, or bulk PBMC T cells (not recorded which). Source of these receptors: a woman between 18 and 75 years old in good health.

V usage is TRBV7-3 and J usage is TRBJ1-4; with no DNA, the TCRdb D assignment of TRBD1 cannot be verified. The germline gives CDR1 SGHTA, CDR2 FQGTGA. This CDR3 region has 15 residues. CDR3 region: CASSLQGRTNEKLFF. Complete variable domain (other parts from reference TRBV7-3 and TRBJ1-4): GAGVSQTPSNKVTEKGKYVELRCDPISGHTALYWYRQSLGQGPEFLIYFQGTGAADDSGLPNDRFFAVRPEGSVSTLKIQRTERGDSAVYLCASSLQGRTNEKLFFGSGTQLSVL.

The genes are TRBV10-3 and TRBJ1-4. Germline V CDR1 and CDR2: ENHRY, SYGVKD. This CDR3 is built from 13 residues. CDR3 amino acids: CATTGSPNEKLFF.

The V call is TRBV6-1, the J call TRBJ1-1; TCRdb's D gene call, TRBD1, goes unchecked for lack of DNA. There are 17 residues in the CDR3. Germline loops: CDR1 MNHNS, CDR2 SASEGT. CDR3 loop: CASRPLNRGAENTEAFF.

The chain links TRBV18 to TRBJ2-1; TCRdb reports TRBD1, a call that lacks DNA to check it against. The CDR3 is made up of 13 amino acids. Germline V gives CDR1 KGHSH, CDR2 LQKENI. CDR3 amino acids: CASSENRKNEQFF.

J is TRBJ1-5 and V is TRBV20-1; TCRdb selects TRBD1, and the lack of DNA leaves this call unchecked. Germline V gene data show CDR1 as DFQATT and CDR2 as SNEGSKA (reference sequence). The CDR3 has 14 residues. This CDR3 is CSARKGESNQPQHF.

This chain uses TRBV12-3 or TRBV12-4 with TRBJ2-5; TCRdb calls TRBD2, which cannot be checked without DNA. The CDR3 is 15 residues long. CDR3: CASSLSSGGGETQYF.

The V gene is TRBV7-2, the J gene TRBJ2-5; TCRdb picks TRBD2, but there is no DNA to check that call. This CDR3 is built from 13 residues. Germline values: CDR1 SGHTA, CDR2 FQGNSA. The CDR3 reads CASRAGNGETQYF.

CDR3 sequence reads: CASSAQGRHEQYF. This chain connects TRBV12-3 or TRBV12-4 to TRBJ2-7; TCRdb picks TRBD1, but there is no DNA to check that call. CDR3 length: 13 amino acids.

The rearrangement joins TRBV7-9 to TRBJ2-1; TCRdb names TRBD1, which stays unverified in the absence of DNA. The CDR3 is 16 residues long. Per germline, CDR1 SEHNR and CDR2 FQNEAQ (reference sequence). CDR3 sequence reads: CASSLAPTGNYNEQFF.

This chain joins TRBV5-1 and TRBJ2-5; TCRdb's assignment of TRBD2 cannot be checked, as there is no DNA. Germline-derived CDR1 and CDR2 are SGHRS and YFSETQ. The CDR3 has 14 amino acids. The CDR3 protein is CASSPRLAQETQYF.

The chain carries TRBV4-3 and TRBJ2-5. The CDR3 is 13 amino acids. Germline CDR1 is LGHNA and CDR2 is YSLEER. The CDR3 loop reads CASSRRKQETQYF.

This rearrangement joins TRBV5-1 to TRBJ2-3; TCRdb's D call of TRBD2 is untestable without DNA. Germline-derived CDR1 and CDR2 are SGHRS and YFSETQ. This CDR3 spans 15 amino acids. CDR3 sequence reads: CASSPEGGSSGTQYF.

The chain has TRBV10-3 and TRBJ2-2; the TCRdb D gene call, TRBD1, has no DNA to confirm it. Germline CDR1 and CDR2: ENHRY and SYGVKD. The CDR3 spans 14 residues. The CDR3 region is CAISPGVDTGELFF.

The chain has TRBV3-1 and TRBJ1-1; there is no DNA to check the TCRdb D call of TRBD1. Per the germline V gene, CDR1 is LGHDT and CDR2 is YNNKEL (reference sequence). The CDR3 loop spans 14 amino acids. Here the CDR3 reads CASSQGYRATEAFF.